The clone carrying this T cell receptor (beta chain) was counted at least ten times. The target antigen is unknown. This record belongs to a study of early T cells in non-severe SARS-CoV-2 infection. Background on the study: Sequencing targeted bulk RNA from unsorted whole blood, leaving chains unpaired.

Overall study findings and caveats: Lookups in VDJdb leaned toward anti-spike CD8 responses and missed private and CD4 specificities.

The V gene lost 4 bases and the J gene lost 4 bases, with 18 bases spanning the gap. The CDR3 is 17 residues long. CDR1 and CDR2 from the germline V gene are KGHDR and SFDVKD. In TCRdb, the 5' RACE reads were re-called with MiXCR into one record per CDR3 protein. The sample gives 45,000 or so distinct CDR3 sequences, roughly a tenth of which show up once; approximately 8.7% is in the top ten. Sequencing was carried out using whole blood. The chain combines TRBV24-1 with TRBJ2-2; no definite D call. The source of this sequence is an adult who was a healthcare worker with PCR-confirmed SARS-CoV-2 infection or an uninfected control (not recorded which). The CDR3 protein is CATSESLGYFFTGELFF. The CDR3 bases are TGTGCCACCAGTGAGTCACTCGGTTACTTCTTCACCGGGGAGCTGTTTTTT.